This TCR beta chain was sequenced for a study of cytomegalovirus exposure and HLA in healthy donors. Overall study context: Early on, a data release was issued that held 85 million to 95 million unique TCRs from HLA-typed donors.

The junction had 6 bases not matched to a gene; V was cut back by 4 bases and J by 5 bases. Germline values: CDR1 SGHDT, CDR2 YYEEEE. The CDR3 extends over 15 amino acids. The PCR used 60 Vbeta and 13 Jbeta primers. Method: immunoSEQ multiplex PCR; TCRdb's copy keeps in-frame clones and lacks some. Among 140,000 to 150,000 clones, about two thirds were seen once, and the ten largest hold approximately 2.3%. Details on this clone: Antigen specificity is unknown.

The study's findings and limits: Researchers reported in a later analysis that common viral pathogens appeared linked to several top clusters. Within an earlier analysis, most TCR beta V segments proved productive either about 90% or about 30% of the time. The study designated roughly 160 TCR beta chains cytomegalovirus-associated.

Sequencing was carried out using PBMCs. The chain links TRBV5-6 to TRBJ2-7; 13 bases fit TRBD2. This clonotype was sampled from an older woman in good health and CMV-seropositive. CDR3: CASSLLAGGPHEQYF. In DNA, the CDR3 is TGTGCCAGCAGCCTACTAGCGGGAGGGCCCCACGAGCAGTACTTC.